The 22 T cell receptor beta chains in this list originate from one sample, sequenced in a study of OX40 agonist ivuxolimab in advanced cancers. Profiling relied on immunoSEQ multiplex PCR, and the TCRdb table lists in-frame clones only, not all of them. The repertoire holds about 55,000 clones, 75% to 90% seen once, with roughly 15% in the top ten. The material sequenced was CD4+ or CD8+ T cells sorted from blood, taken in a trial of the OX40 agonist ivuxolimab. The receptor source for this set is an adult with an advanced solid tumor such as melanoma, head and neck, liver or kidney cancer.

This chain uses TRBV18 with TRBJ2-5; D uncertain. CDR1 KGHSH and CDR2 LQKENI come from the germline V gene. The germline V and J ends were trimmed by 5 bases and 3 bases, with 4 bases remaining between them. The CDR3 loop spans 11 amino acids. In DNA, the CDR3 is TGTGCCAGCTCAGTTGAAGAGACCCAGTACTTC. Translating gives CASSVEETQYF. Combining the CDR3 with reference TRBV18 and TRBJ2-5 gives the whole variable domain NAGVMQNPRHLVRRRGQEARLRCSPMKGHSHVYWYRQLPEEGLKFMVYLQKENIIDESGMPKERFSAEFPKEGPSILRIQQVVRGDSAAYFCASSVEETQYFGPGTRLLVL.

This clone came up once. The gene calls are TRBV5-6 and TRBJ1-3; 8 bases match TRBD1. With 1 base clipped from V and 3 bases from J, the junction kept 6 bases outside the gene matches. The CDR3 contains 16 residues. Germline V lookup: CDR1 SGHDT, CDR2 YYEEEE. CDR3 sequence: CASSLTAGGRGNTIYF. Written as DNA, the CDR3 is TGTGCCAGCAGCTTGACCGCAGGGGGCCGTGGAAACACCATATATTTT.

This chain connects TRBV7-9 to TRBJ2-2; 9 nucleotides line up with TRBD1. V lost 11 bases and J lost 3; bases outside the gene matches: 4. Germline lookup yields CDR1 SEHNR and CDR2 FQNEAQ (reference sequence). This CDR3 has 13 amino acids. CDR3 loop: CARRDRDTGELFF. The CDR3 nucleotides read TGTGCCCGCCGGGACAGGGACACCGGGGAGCTGTTTTTT.

The V and J genes are TRBV7-6 and TRBJ1-5; TRBD1 is a possible D gene (5 bases). Germline CDR1 is SGHVS and CDR2 is FNYEAQ. Trimming left V 5 bases short and J 2 bases short, with 7 bases between. The CDR3 is 13 residues long. CDR3 in amino acids: CASSTGRNQPQHF. The CDR3 DNA follows: TGTGCCAGCAGCACAGGACGCAATCAGCCCCAGCATTTT.

The chain carries TRBV30 and TRBJ2-5; D possibly corresponds to TRBD2 (7 bases). This CDR3 has 12 amino acids. Germline V lookup: CDR1 GTSNPN, CDR2 SVGIG (reference sequence). For the CDR3, the DNA is TGTGGGACCAGGGGAGGGGGAGAGACCCAGTACTTC. Protein product: CGTRGGGETQYF.

The chain couples TRBV6-5 to TRBJ2-7, with 12 nucleotides matching TRBD2. The CDR3 is 13 residues long. In germline, CDR1 is MNHEY, CDR2 SVGAGI. V shed 6 bases and J 7 bases; nucleotides not matched to a gene: 4. In DNA form, the CDR3 reads TGTGCCAGCAGGGTCCTAGCGGGAGGGGAGCAGTACTTC. It yields the protein CASRVLAGGEQYF.

The J gene is TRBJ2-5, the V gene TRBV5-1, with 7 bases aligning to TRBD1. Per the germline V gene, CDR1 is SGHRS and CDR2 is YFSETQ. The CDR3 runs to 16 residues. V lost 0 bases to trimming and J lost 5 bases; unmatched junction nucleotides: 10. In nucleotides, the CDR3 is TGCGCCAGCAGCTTGGGTTCAGGGGGTCGGTTGGAGACCCAGTACTTC. Its protein product is CASSLGSGGRLETQYF.

This rearrangement joins TRBV4-1 to TRBJ2-4; possibly TRBD1 or TRBD2 for D (5 bases each). CDR3 length: 16 amino acids. CDR1 is MGHRA, CDR2 YSYEKL, per germline. V was shortened by 4 bases and J by 4 bases, with 17 bases between the two germline ends. The CDR3 DNA is TGCGCCAGCAGCCTGTACCGGGACCCCAAAAAAAACATTCAGTACTTC. As protein: CASSLYRDPKKNIQYF.

This chain uses TRBV28 with TRBJ1-1; D uncertain. Germline CDR1 reads MDHEN; CDR2 reads SYDVKM. CDR3 length equals 13 residues. Trimming took 5 bases from V and 0 from J, leaving 7 bases between them. DNA for the CDR3: TGTGCCAGCAGTCTCCGACTGAACACTGAAGCTTTCTTT. Amino acids: CASSLRLNTEAFF.

The rearrangement links TRBV5-5 to TRBJ2-7; D gene unclear. V was clipped by 0 bases and J by 0 bases, with 10 bases between them. The V gene's germline CDR1 is SGHKS and CDR2 YYEKEE (reference sequence). This CDR3 is built from 15 residues. The CDR3 DNA reads TGTGCCAGCAGCTTGGAGTGGGGAAGCTCCTACGAGCAGTACTTC. This encodes CASSLEWGSSYEQYF.

This clone was seen only a few times. The rearrangement joins TRBV6-5 to TRBJ1-1; TRBD1 is a possible D gene (6 bases). V lost 0 bases to trimming and J lost 1 base, with 9 bases between them. The CDR3 totals 15 residues. CDR1 is MNHEY, CDR2 SVGAGI, per germline. CDR3 in DNA: TGTGCCAGCAGTTACTCAACAGGGCGGAACACTGAAGCTTTCTTT. Its translation: CASSYSTGRNTEAFF.

The chain couples TRBV18 to TRBJ2-5; D is unclear. The germline V gene has CDR1 KGHSH and CDR2 LQKENI. V dropped 4 bases and J dropped 0 bases, with 9 bases sitting between them. This CDR3 contains 14 residues. In DNA, the CDR3 is TGTGCCAGCTCACGCCTCGGCCACCAAGAGACCCAGTACTTC. Amino acid sequence: CASSRLGHQETQYF.

This chain uses TRBV6-5 with TRBJ2-5; D gene ambiguous. The CDR3 spans 13 residues. Trimming removed 3 bases at V and 9 bases at J, with 14 bases between. CDR1 and CDR2 from the germline V gene are MNHEY and SVGAGI. The DNA for the CDR3 is TGTGCCAGCAGTTATGGGTGGCGGAGCCCCCAGTACTTC. Translated: CASSYGWRSPQYF.

The gene calls are TRBV7-9 and TRBJ2-7; 7 nucleotides match TRBD2. CDR3 length: 15 residues. V lost 1 base and J lost 2; bases outside the gene matches: 5. Germline loops: CDR1 SEHNR, CDR2 FQNEAQ (reference sequence). The CDR3 loop reads CASSLGRELTYEQYF. The CDR3 nucleotides are TGTGCCAGCAGCTTAGGGCGGGAGCTTACCTACGAGCAGTACTTC.

The chain is built from TRBV5-1 and TRBJ1-4; 7 bases line up with TRBD1. CDR1 SGHRS and CDR2 YFSETQ come from the germline V gene. The V gene end was trimmed by 0 bases and the J gene end by 8 bases; junction bases not matched to a gene: 10. This CDR3 has 16 amino acids. CDR3 DNA: TGCGCCAGCAGCTTGGCGGGGACAGCCGACTCGGAAAAACTGTTTTTT. Translated: CASSLAGTADSEKLFF.

The gene calls are TRBV19 and TRBJ1-4, with 7 bases fitting TRBD1. Germline V gene data show CDR1 as LNHDA and CDR2 as SQIVND (reference sequence). The trim removed 7 bases at V and 6 bases at J, leaving 5 bases unmatched. The CDR3 totals 13 residues. The CDR3 is CASTGQLYEKLFF. CDR3 in DNA: TGTGCCAGTACGGGACAGCTCTATGAAAAACTGTTTTTT.

The genes are TRBV5-1 and TRBJ2-1; D is unresolved. The ends were cut back, 0 bases at V and 1 base at J, with 20 bases in the middle. The CDR3 has 19 residues. Germline values: CDR1 SGHRS, CDR2 YFSETQ. The CDR3 region has the DNA TGCGCCAGCAGCTTGGGGGCTCCACTACGTCGACGGTCCTACAATGAGCAGTTCTTC. Translation: CASSLGAPLRRRSYNEQFF. The full variable domain, rest sourced from reference TRBV5-1 and TRBJ2-1, is KAGVTQTPRYLIKTRGQQVTLSCSPISGHRSVSWYQQTPGQGLQFLFEYFSETQRNKGNFPGRFSGRQFSNSRSEMNVSTLELGDSALYLCASSLGAPLRRRSYNEQFFGPGTRLTVL.

The chain recombines TRBV6-5 with TRBJ2-7; 10 nucleotides match TRBD1. J lost 4 bases, V lost 4 bases, and 10 bases had no gene match. There are 16 residues in the CDR3. Germline CDR1 MNHEY, CDR2 SVGAGI. CDR3 amino acids: CASSFRMTGGRYEQYF. CDR3 nucleotides: TGTGCCAGCAGTTTCCGTATGACAGGGGGCAGGTACGAGCAGTACTTC.

This chain links TRBV4-2 with TRBJ2-5, with 7 bases matching TRBD2. The CDR3 runs 15 residues. The V segment lost 4 bases and the J segment 5 bases; nucleotides outside the gene matches: 10. Germline lookup yields CDR1 LGHNA and CDR2 YNFKEQ. The CDR3 nucleotides read TGTGCCAGCAGCCCGCGGCGGGAGCGCGGGGAGACCCAGTACTTC. Protein product: CASSPRRERGETQYF.

The chain couples TRBV6-6 to TRBJ2-1; TRBD2 matches 10 bases. The germline V gene encodes CDR1 MNHNY and CDR2 SVGAGI (reference sequence). J was trimmed by 4 bases and V by 2 bases; bases with no gene match: 5. The CDR3 has 16 amino acids. The CDR3 here is CASSYRGTSEYNEQFF. CDR3 sequence (DNA): TGTGCCAGCAGTTACCGCGGGACTAGCGAGTACAATGAGCAGTTCTTC.

V usage is TRBV7-9 and J usage is TRBJ2-7, with D perhaps matching TRBD1 (8 bases). Trimming took 2 bases from V and 3 from J, leaving 14 bases between them. Germline-derived CDR1 and CDR2 are SEHNR and FQNEAQ (reference sequence). CDR3 length equals 15 residues. The CDR3 DNA is TGTGCCAGCAGCTTATATACAGGGGGGGTCTACGAGCAGTACTTC. This codes for CASSLYTGGVYEQYF.

The rearrangement links TRBV7-8 to TRBJ1-5, with D hard to call. The germline CDR1 and CDR2 sequences are SGHVS and FQNEAQ. This CDR3 comprises 17 residues. V shed 5 bases and J shed 2 bases, with 19 bases lying between them. Written as DNA, the CDR3 is TGTGCCAGCAGCGGGCCGGGCCTAGGCCCGGGCAATCAGCCCCAGCATTTT. Amino acid sequence: CASSGPGLGPGNQPQHF.